These 21 T cell receptor beta chains share one sample of origin, sequenced in a study of cytomegalovirus exposure and HLA in healthy donors. PCR used 60 Vbeta primers and 13 Jbeta primers. The repertoire was sequenced with immunoSEQ multiplex PCR; TCRdb's copy has only in-frame clones and lacks some. The sample carries some 65,000 clones, 62% recorded once. The sample consisted of PBMCs. The receptors here all came from a man in his thirties or forties in good health and CMV-seronegative.

The chain joins TRBV11-1 to TRBJ2-5; 7 positions match TRBD1. The length of the CDR3 is 15 residues. CDR1 and CDR2 (germline): SGHAT, FQDESV (reference sequence). V was pared by 4 bases and J by 5 bases, with 10 bases of the junction left unmatched. The chain's CDR3 is CASSSRDSQLETQYF. In nucleotides, the CDR3 is TGTGCCAGCAGCTCCAGGGACAGCCAACTGGAGACCCAGTACTTC.

V is TRBV2 and J is TRBJ1-5; 7 positions agree with TRBD1. The J segment lost 3 bases and the V segment lost 6 bases, leaving 5 bases of the junction unmatched. Germline V gene lookup returns CDR1 SNHLY and CDR2 FYNNEI. The CDR3 is 14 amino acids. CDR3 sequence: CASSRDSINQPQHF. The CDR3 DNA sequence: TGTGCCAGCAGCCGGGACAGTATCAATCAGCCCCAGCATTTT.

The CDR3 DNA sequence: TGTGCCAGCAGTCCTGGGACTAGCGGGGAGCAGACCCAGTACTTC. Residues: CASSPGTSGEQTQYF. The chain recombines TRBV6-6 with TRBJ2-5; 13 nucleotides agree with TRBD2. The CDR3 has 15 amino acids. Per germline, CDR1 MNHNY and CDR2 SVGAGI (reference sequence). V was clipped by 5 bases and J by 6 bases; unmatched bases: 6.

This clone was counted once. The rearrangement joins TRBV27 to TRBJ2-5; 8 nucleotides line up with TRBD2. V gave up 6 bases and J gave up 7 bases; unmatched junction bases: 7. Germline lookup yields CDR1 MNHEY and CDR2 SMNVEV (reference sequence). The CDR3 runs to 13 residues. CDR3 DNA: TGTGCCAGCAGACCCGGGGGGGCGGGGACCCAGTACTTC. Its protein is CASRPGGAGTQYF.

The genes are TRBV4-1 and TRBJ2-7; 9 bases align to TRBD1. CDR3 length: 15 residues. V was pared by 1 base and J by 6 bases, with 7 bases of the junction left unmatched. Germline assignment: CDR1 MGHRA and CDR2 YSYEKL. The CDR3 DNA reads as TGCGCCAGCAGCCAAGGGACAGGGGAGTTGAGCGAGCAGTACTTC. Translated: CASSQGTGELSEQYF.

The chain joins TRBV9 to TRBJ1-1, with 7 bases that match TRBD1. Germline CDR1 and CDR2: SGDLS and YYNGEE. With 10 bases clipped from V and 5 bases from J, the junction kept 17 bases outside the gene matches. CDR3 length: 15 amino acids. The DNA of the CDR3 is TGTGCCGTTGAAAACAGGGGATGGGATGAGACTGAAGCTTTCTTT. Its translation: CAVENRGWDETEAFF.

The chain joins TRBV27 to TRBJ1-6, with 8 bases fitting TRBD1. Germline V gene lookup returns CDR1 MNHEY and CDR2 SMNVEV (reference sequence). The V gene end was trimmed by 6 bases and the J gene end by 7 bases; junction bases not matched to a gene: 5. The CDR3 sequence is 14 residues long. The CDR3 sequence is CASRDRVRNSPLHF. CDR3 coding DNA: TGTGCCAGCAGGGACAGGGTCCGGAATTCACCCCTCCACTTT.

This clone was seen more than once but under ten times. The rearrangement uses TRBV7-2 and TRBJ2-1, with TRBD2 identical over 13 bases. Trimming removed 2 bases from V and 9 bases from J; junction bases left unmatched: 13. CDR1 and CDR2 (germline): SGHTA, FQGNSA. There are 18 residues in the CDR3. CDR3 sequence (DNA): TGTGCCAGCAGCTTAACGGGACTAGCGGGGAGAAGGGCCGGTGAGCAGTTCTTC. Translation: CASSLTGLAGRRAGEQFF.

Written as DNA, the CDR3 is TGTGCCAGCAGTTACCCCGGACAGGGTCTATACAATGAGCAGTTCTTC. Translated: CASSYPGQGLYNEQFF. The chain has TRBV6-6 and TRBJ2-1, with 8 bases fitting TRBD1. CDR1 and CDR2 from the germline V gene are MNHNY and SVGAGI (reference sequence). There are 16 residues in the CDR3. J was trimmed by 4 bases and V by 2 bases; bases with no gene match: 7.

The V and J genes are TRBV5-1 and TRBJ2-7; 10 nucleotides line up with TRBD2. Germline V gives CDR1 SGHRS, CDR2 YFSETQ. V lost 4 bases, J lost 0 bases, and 7 bases stayed unmatched. The CDR3 consists of 16 residues. The CDR3 nucleotides are TGCGCCAGCAGCAGAGGACTAGCGGTGGACTCCTACGAGCAGTACTTC. Encoded protein: CASSRGLAVDSYEQYF.

The chain uses TRBV6-5 and TRBJ1-6, with 8 bases that match TRBD1. The length of the CDR3 is 15 residues. The junction had 9 bases not matched to a gene; V was cut back by 4 bases and J by 10 bases. Germline-derived CDR1 and CDR2 are MNHEY and SVGAGI. CDR3 amino acids: CASSFGQGYTSPLHF. The CDR3 bases are TGTGCCAGCAGTTTCGGACAGGGCTATACCTCACCCCTCCACTTT.

This clone was seen only a few times. The gene calls are TRBV6-5 and TRBJ1-1, with 8 bases identical to TRBD1. The germline V gene has CDR1 MNHEY and CDR2 SVGAGI. The CDR3 runs to 15 residues. V lost 2 bases, J lost 5 bases, and 7 bases stayed unmatched. The CDR3 nucleotides are TGTGCCAGCAGTTACCGGGGGACAGGAAAGACTGAAGCTTTCTTT. Its protein product is CASSYRGTGKTEAFF.

V gene TRBV2 combines with J gene TRBJ2-7; D is unclear. CDR1 and CDR2 from the germline V gene are SNHLY and FYNNEI. The V and J ends lost 6 bases and 0 bases respectively, with 12 bases between them. This CDR3 contains 14 residues. The CDR3 spells CASSADTSSYEQYF. As DNA, the CDR3 is TGTGCCAGCAGCGCCGACACGAGCTCCTACGAGCAGTACTTC.

This clone was seen only a few times. The gene calls are TRBV4-2 and TRBJ2-2; D gene uncertain. Germline assignment: CDR1 LGHNA and CDR2 YNFKEQ. The CDR3 covers 15 residues. Trimming shortened V by 0 bases and J by 2 bases, and 7 bases separated the two germline ends. The CDR3 DNA follows: TGTGCCAGCAGCCAAGAACTTCGCAACACCGGGGAGCTGTTTTTT. It translates to CASSQELRNTGELFF.

V and J are TRBV6-1 and TRBJ2-5; 10 bases are shared with TRBD1. Looked up from germline, CDR1 is MNHNS and CDR2 is SASEGT. This CDR3 spans 15 amino acids. V gave up 4 bases and J gave up 3 bases; unmatched junction bases: 5. The CDR3: CASSVSGTGEETQYF. CDR3 DNA sequence: TGTGCCAGCAGTGTATCCGGGACAGGGGAAGAGACCCAGTACTTC.

The rearrangement links TRBV19 to TRBJ1-1, with a weak D call TRBD1 (6 bases). The CDR3 has 15 residues. The V gene lost 2 bases and the J gene lost 0 bases, with 10 bases spanning the gap. Germline lookup yields CDR1 LNHDA and CDR2 SQIVND (reference sequence). The CDR3 reads CASSITGTLNTEAFF. The CDR3 coding sequence is TGTGCCAGTAGTATAACCGGGACACTGAACACTGAAGCTTTCTTT.

V and J are TRBV30 and TRBJ1-6; D remains ambiguous. V was trimmed by 2 bases and J by 0 bases, leaving 14 bases between them. The CDR3 covers 17 residues. CDR1 GTSNPN and CDR2 SVGIG come from the germline V gene (reference sequence). The CDR3 bases are TGTGCCTGGAGTTTGAGGCCGGAAGCCTCCTATAATTCACCCCTCCACTTT. Translation: CAWSLRPEASYNSPLHF.

The chain is built from TRBV7-8 and TRBJ2-5; D might be TRBD2 (5 bases). V lost 5 bases and J 5 bases, leaving 6 bases between the germline ends. The CDR3 has 11 amino acids. Germline values: CDR1 SGHVS, CDR2 FQNEAQ. The CDR3 DNA follows: TGTGCCAGCAGCCAGCGGGAGACCCAGTACTTC. Residues: CASSQRETQYF.

In its sample, this clone was seen a few times. The chain employs TRBV5-4 and TRBJ1-6; possibly TRBD1 for D (5 bases). The CDR3 has 15 residues. Trimming took off 3 bases at V and 5 bases at J, with 12 bases between the two ends. Germline V lookup: CDR1 SGHNT, CDR2 YYREEE (reference sequence). The CDR3 bases are TGTGCCAGCAGCTCGAAGGGGATTCATAATTCACCCCTCCACTTT. Amino acid sequence: CASSSKGIHNSPLHF.

This clone has only a few counts. The rearrangement uses TRBV7-9 and TRBJ2-2; a possible D gene is TRBD1 (6 bases). Germline assignment: CDR1 SEHNR and CDR2 FQNEAQ (reference sequence). The CDR3 totals 14 residues. V lost 10 bases to trimming and J lost 0 bases, with 12 bases between them. The CDR3: CAIRQVANTGELFF. The DNA of the CDR3 is TGTGCCATACGACAGGTCGCGAACACCGGGGAGCTGTTTTTT.

This rearrangement joins TRBV20-1 to TRBJ1-4; D gene unclear. Germline CDR1 DFQATT, CDR2 SNEGSKA (reference sequence). The V end lost 4 bases, the J end lost 8 bases, and 8 bases lay between the germline ends. The CDR3 totals 11 residues. For the CDR3, the DNA is TGCAGTGCTATCGTGTTGGAAAAACTGTTTTTT. This sequence encodes CSAIVLEKLFF.